Following are 10 T cell receptor beta chains from one sample sequenced in a study of blood T cell repertoires in COVID-19. The assay was immunoSEQ multiplex PCR, and TCRdb's table has in-frame clones only and misses some. The sample has tens of thousands of clones; over 70% are singletons. Sequenced input: peripheral blood. The source of these receptors is a man older than 75 with active or convalescent COVID-19.

The V call is TRBV19, the J call TRBJ1-6; D is unclear. The CDR3 runs to 16 residues. Trimming shortened V by 4 bases and J by 7 bases, and 17 bases separated the two germline ends. Germline loops: CDR1 LNHDA, CDR2 SQIVND (reference sequence). The CDR3: CASSNAAGPWNSPLHF. CDR3 DNA: TGTGCCAGTAGTAACGCGGCGGGCCCGTGGAATTCACCCCTCCACTTT.

To note about this clone: The identical CDR3 is also encoded by other nucleotide sequences in the sample. The chain combines TRBV27 with TRBJ1-4; the D is unclear. The germline V gene has CDR1 MNHEY and CDR2 SMNVEV (reference sequence). Between the trimmed V and J ends, which lost 2 bases and 5 bases, there was a span of 6 bases. The CDR3 is 13 amino acids. In nucleotides, the CDR3 is TGTGCCAGCAGTTTAGAGAGGAATGAAAAACTGTTTTTT. Translation: CASSLERNEKLFF. Variable domain in full (rest from reference TRBV27 and TRBJ1-4): EAQVTQNPRYLITVTGKKLTVTCSQNMNHEYMSWYRQDPGLGLRQIYYSMNVEVTDKGDVPEGYKVSRKEKRNFPLILESPSPNQTSLYFCASSLERNEKLFFGSGTQLSVL.

This sequence joins TRBV3-1 (or the pseudogene TRBV3-2) and TRBJ2-1; D not certain. V was shortened by 2 bases and J by 10 bases, with 12 bases between the two germline ends. Germline CDR1 is LGHDT and CDR2 is YNNKEL (reference sequence). This CDR3 comprises 13 residues. For the CDR3, the DNA is TGTGCCAGCAGCCAAAACCTTCTTCAGGAGCAGTTCTTC. Its translation is CASSQNLLQEQFF.

J is TRBJ2-5 and V is TRBV5-1; D may be TRBD2 (6 bases). In germline, CDR1 is SGHRS, CDR2 YFSETQ. The CDR3 is 13 residues long. V lost 0 bases and J lost 5, with 8 bases in between. The CDR3 DNA reads as TGCGCCAGCAGCTTGGCAGGGAGGGAGACCCAGTACTTC. Encoded protein: CASSLAGRETQYF.

J is TRBJ1-2 and V is TRBV6-5; D call uncertain. Germline V gene lookup returns CDR1 MNHEY and CDR2 SVGAGI. CDR3 size: 13 residues. V was clipped by 5 bases and J by 3 bases, with 10 bases between them. CDR3 protein: CASSLQSYYGYTF. As DNA, the CDR3 is TGTGCCAGCAGTCTACAGTCTTACTATGGCTACACCTTC.

The rearrangement joins TRBV11-2 to TRBJ2-7; 8 nucleotides agree with TRBD1. The CDR3 has 15 amino acids. Germline-derived CDR1 and CDR2 are SGHAT and FQNNGV. Germline trimming cut 6 bases from V and 5 bases from J; bases unmatched to any gene: 12. The CDR3 region has the DNA TGTGCCAGCAGTGTAGACAGGGGCTTCCAAAACGAGCAGTACTTC. Protein product: CASSVDRGFQNEQYF.

The J gene is TRBJ1-2, the V gene TRBV19; weak D call: TRBD1 (6 bases). CDR1 is LNHDA and CDR2 is SQIVND in the germline V gene (reference sequence). The CDR3 sequence is 15 residues long. V was trimmed by 3 bases and J by 0 bases, leaving 11 bases between them. The CDR3 loop is CASSIRPGANYGYTF. The CDR3 DNA follows: TGTGCCAGTAGTATTCGGCCAGGGGCTAACTATGGCTACACCTTC.

The table lists this clone with a few counts. The rearrangement joins TRBV5-4 to TRBJ2-5, with D possibly TRBD1 on 5 matching bases. V lost 4 bases and J 5 bases, leaving 21 bases between the germline ends. The CDR3 runs 16 residues. Looked up from germline, CDR1 is SGHNT and CDR2 is YYREEE (reference sequence). In nucleotides, the CDR3 is TGTGCCAGCAGCCCCTCTTTGGGCAGGGTCTACGAGACCCAGTACTTC. Amino acids: CASSPSLGRVYETQYF.

The chain is built from TRBV4-3 and TRBJ2-7; D perhaps matches TRBD2 (7 bases). Germline lookup yields CDR1 LGHNA and CDR2 YSLEER. With 0 bases removed from V and 1 base from J, the gap between germline ends came to 16 bases. The CDR3 has 17 amino acids. The CDR3 region is CASSQDLDRGASYEQYF. The CDR3 DNA follows: TGCGCCAGCAGCCAAGATTTGGACCGGGGGGCGTCCTACGAGCAGTACTTC.

The chain combines TRBV6-5 with TRBJ2-7; D not certain. The CDR3 contains 11 residues. Germline V gives CDR1 MNHEY, CDR2 SVGAGI. The V end lost 7 bases, the J end lost 4 bases, and 8 bases lay between the germline ends. CDR3 residues: CASTSYYEQYF. CDR3 in DNA: TGTGCCAGCACCTCCTATTACGAGCAGTACTTC.